What follows are 25 T cell receptor beta chains derived from one specimen sequenced in a study of blood T cells in healthy people across ages. Primers used in a second PCR of roughly 6 to 11 cycles were a sample-barcoded 5' primer and a J-beta primer mix. TCRdb re-called the 5' RACE reads with MiXCR, one entry per CDR3 protein. Among about 1.7 million distinct CDR3 sequences listed, roughly 30% were seen once. The specimen sequenced was blood. All receptors come from a woman in her twenties or thirties in good health.

V gene TRBV7-9 combines with J gene TRBJ2-1, with 11 nucleotides matching TRBD2. Germline lookup yields CDR1 SEHNR and CDR2 FQNEAQ (reference sequence). J gave up 0 bases and V 5 bases, and 15 bases lay outside the gene matches. The CDR3 totals 20 residues. Here the CDR3 reads CASSPRQASGRSSSYNEQFF. CDR3 DNA: TGTGCCAGCAGCCCAAGACAGGCTAGCGGGAGGAGTAGCTCCTACAATGAGCAGTTCTTC.

The chain employs TRBV20-1 and TRBJ2-2; weak D call: TRBD1 (6 bases). The V end was cut by 0 bases, the J end by 1 base, with 6 bases between. Germline V gene data show CDR1 as DFQATT and CDR2 as SNEGSKA (reference sequence). This CDR3 contains 14 residues. As DNA, the CDR3 is TGCAGTGCTAGAGAGGGACAGAACACCGGGGAGCTGTTTTTT. Encoded protein: CSAREGQNTGELFF.

The chain is built from TRBV9 and TRBJ2-3; D may correspond to TRBD1 or TRBD2 (5 bases each). The germline CDR1 and CDR2 sequences are SGDLS and YYNGEE. There are 16 residues in the CDR3. V was shortened by 0 bases and J by 3 bases, with 14 bases between the two germline ends. The CDR3 here is CASSVGGSPGTDTQYF. CDR3 coding DNA: TGTGCCAGCAGCGTAGGGGGGTCCCCTGGTACAGATACGCAGTATTTT.

At least ten counts were recorded for this clonotype. The chain is built from TRBV7-9 and TRBJ2-1; TRBD2 matches at 13 bases. Germline-derived CDR1 and CDR2 are SEHNR and FQNEAQ (reference sequence). This CDR3 spans 19 amino acids. V lost 6 bases, J lost 8 bases, and 19 bases stayed unmatched. The CDR3 nucleotides read TGTGCCAGCAGACCGGGAGGGACTAGCGGGACGCCTAGGGTGTATGAGCAGTTCTTC. Protein sequence: CASRPGGTSGTPRVYEQFF.

This sequence joins TRBV3-1 and TRBJ1-1; D is possibly TRBD1 (5 bases). The ends were cut back, 1 base at V and 12 bases at J, with 12 bases in the middle. Germline CDR1 and CDR2: LGHDT and YNNKEL (reference sequence). The CDR3 consists of 12 residues. CDR3 loop: CASSQVEGRSFF. The CDR3 region has the DNA TGTGCCAGCAGCCAAGTGGAGGGGAGGTCTTTCTTT.

This clonotype was observed a few times. This chain links TRBV20-1 with TRBJ2-5; a possible D gene is TRBD1 (6 bases). The CDR3 consists of 15 residues. Trimming cost V 3 bases and J 1 base, with 15 bases left between them. Per germline, CDR1 DFQATT and CDR2 SNEGSKA (reference sequence). This chain's CDR3 is CSASLMGRGQETQYF. The CDR3 region has the DNA TGCAGTGCTAGCCTAATGGGCAGGGGCCAAGAGACCCAGTACTTC.

The chain joins TRBV29-1 to TRBJ2-3, with 8 bases fitting TRBD1. The CDR3 has 17 residues. Germline V gives CDR1 SQVTM, CDR2 ANQGSEA. V gave up 3 bases and J gave up 2 bases; unmatched junction bases: 13. The CDR3 protein is CSVEGQGASIVTDTQYF. CDR3 in DNA: TGCAGCGTTGAGGGGCAGGGGGCCTCGATAGTCACAGATACGCAGTATTTT.

This clonotype was detected only a few times. The chain is built from TRBV6-2 or TRBV6-3 and TRBJ2-7, with D maybe TRBD1 (5 bases). Germline CDR1 and CDR2: MNHEY and SVGEGT. The V and J ends lost 2 bases and 1 base respectively, with 15 bases between them. The CDR3 is 16 amino acids. As DNA, the CDR3 is TGTGCCAGCAGTTACCCGAGGAGCCGACAGTCCTACGAGCAGTACTTC. This gives the protein CASSYPRSRQSYEQYF.

The rearrangement joins TRBV20-1 to TRBJ1-5, with D possibly matching TRBD1 (6 bases). The CDR3 sequence is 14 residues long. Germline lookup yields CDR1 DFQATT and CDR2 SNEGSKA (reference sequence). V was trimmed by 6 bases and J by 7 bases, leaving 19 bases between them. CDR3 sequence reads: CSAKRGTGYQPQHF. The CDR3 coding sequence is TGCAGTGCAAAGAGGGGGACTGGGTACCAGCCCCAGCATTTT.

The chain links TRBV7-2 to TRBJ1-1; possibly TRBD1 for D (6 bases). The CDR3 loop spans 16 amino acids. Germline V gives CDR1 SGHTA, CDR2 FQGNSA. The V end was cut by 2 bases, the J end by 0 bases, with 13 bases between. The CDR3 reads CASSLQPTGLNTEAFF. The DNA of the CDR3 is TGTGCCAGCAGCTTACAGCCAACAGGGCTGAACACTGAAGCTTTCTTT.

The genes are TRBV10-3 and TRBJ2-3; TRBD2 agrees at 10 bases. This CDR3 is built from 14 residues. V was clipped by 4 bases and J by 6 bases; unmatched bases: 4. Germline lookup yields CDR1 ENHRY and CDR2 SYGVKD. Written as DNA, the CDR3 is TGTGCCATCAGTGTGGTAGCGGGGGGCGATACGCAGTATTTT. Amino acids: CAISVVAGGDTQYF.

The rearrangement links TRBV4-3 to TRBJ2-7; possible D gene TRBD2, 6 bases. Germline lookup yields CDR1 LGHNA and CDR2 YSLEER. The CDR3 has 17 residues. The V end lost 0 bases, the J end lost 3 bases, and 18 bases lay between the germline ends. Written as DNA, the CDR3 is TGCGCCAGCAGCCAAGATGGGACTGGCGGTCTCTACTACGAGCAGTACTTC. Translated: CASSQDGTGGLYYEQYF.

Only a few counts were recorded for this clonotype. This sequence joins TRBV7-2 and TRBJ1-5; tentative D call: TRBD1 (5 bases). The CDR3 totals 13 residues. Trimming stripped 4 bases from V and 8 bases from J, with 12 bases between. Looked up from germline, CDR1 is SGHTA and CDR2 is FQGNSA. Here the CDR3 DNA reads TGTGCCAGCAGCTCGGGACTTTTAAAGCCCCAGCATTTT. This translates into CASSSGLLKPQHF. Full variable domain (rest looked up from reference TRBV7-2 and TRBJ1-5): GAGVSQSPSNKVTEKGKDVELRCDPISGHTALYWYRQSLGQGLEFLIYFQGNSAPDKSGLPSDRFSAERTGGSVSTLTIQRTQQEDSAVYLCASSSGLLKPQHFGDGTRLSIL.

The chain joins TRBV14 to TRBJ2-1; 7 bases align to TRBD1. The V and J ends lost 0 bases and 7 bases, in that order; junction bases with no gene match: 6. Germline V gene data show CDR1 as SGHDN and CDR2 as FVKESK. This CDR3 spans 15 amino acids. The CDR3: CASSQESTGANEQFF. The CDR3 DNA follows: TGTGCCAGCAGCCAAGAGTCAACAGGGGCTAATGAGCAGTTCTTC.

The table lists this clonotype with a few counts. The V call is TRBV28, the J call TRBJ1-1; no clear D gene. This CDR3 contains 14 residues. Looked up from germline, CDR1 is MDHEN and CDR2 is SYDVKM. The V gene lost 6 bases and the J gene lost 1 base, with 12 bases spanning the gap. The CDR3 DNA reads as TGTGCCAGCAGAGAGGGCGGGCCGAACACTGAAGCTTTCTTT. Translation: CASREGGPNTEAFF. The full variable domain, with the rest looked up from reference TRBV28 and TRBJ1-1, is DVKVTQSSRYLVKRTGEKVFLECVQDMDHENMFWYRQDPGLGLRLIYFSYDVKMKEKGDIPEGYSVSREKKERFSLILESASTNQTSMYLCASREGGPNTEAFFGQGTRLTVV.

This clonotype was observed a few times. The chain links TRBV21-1 to TRBJ2-6; the D call in the table, TRBD1, was not verified against the DNA. TRBV21-1 is annotated as a pseudogene. The CDR3 totals 15 residues. CDR3 sequence: CASSTRDGRANVLTF. In nucleotides, the CDR3 is TGTGCCAGCAGCACCCGGGACGGGAGGGCCAACGTCCTGACTTTC.

As to this clonotype: A much larger clone is a single base away; this may be a read error. V gene TRBV6-1 combines with J gene TRBJ2-1; 8 bases line up with TRBD1. The V gene end was trimmed by 6 bases and the J gene end by 13 bases; junction bases not matched to a gene: 11. CDR1 MNHNS and CDR2 SASEGT come from the germline V gene. The CDR3 is 13 amino acids. The CDR3 sequence: CASRDRVYETQFF. The CDR3 nucleotides read TGTGCCAGCAGGGACAGGGTATACGAGACCCAGTTCTTC.

This clonotype came up a few times. A much larger clonotype is one base distant, so this may be a read error. The V gene is TRBV6-5, the J gene TRBJ2-4, with D possibly being TRBD2 (5 bases). The CDR3 has 14 amino acids. The germline gives CDR1 MNHEY, CDR2 SVGAGI. V was shortened by 0 bases and J by 13 bases, with 16 bases between the two germline ends. Written as DNA, the CDR3 is TGTGCCAGCAGTTACTCGGGGAGTTTCTACGGGCAGTACTTC. This codes for CASSYSGSFYGQYF.

This clonotype was counted many times. The rearrangement links TRBV7-2 to TRBJ2-3; no definite D call. CDR1 and CDR2 from the germline V gene are SGHTA and FQGNSA. Deletions cut 5 bases from V and 3 bases from J, with 15 bases between. The CDR3 sequence is 15 residues long. DNA for the CDR3: TGTGCCAGCAGCCCCTTTCTAGGGTTTACAGATACGCAGTATTTT. Translation: CASSPFLGFTDTQYF. Complete variable domain (other parts from reference TRBV7-2 and TRBJ2-3): GAGVSQSPSNKVTEKGKDVELRCDPISGHTALYWYRQSLGQGLEFLIYFQGNSAPDKSGLPSDRFSAERTGGSVSTLTIQRTQQEDSAVYLCASSPFLGFTDTQYFGPGTRLTVL.

This clonotype was picked up a small number of times. The V call is TRBV10-3, the J call TRBJ1-6; 9 bases fit TRBD1. The CDR3 covers 14 residues. V dropped 5 bases and J dropped 8; count of bases not matched to a gene: 4. Germline V gene lookup returns CDR1 ENHRY and CDR2 SYGVKD. CDR3 protein: CAISMDRGDSPLHF. DNA for the CDR3: TGTGCCATCAGTATGGACAGGGGAGATTCACCCCTCCACTTT.

The table lists this clonotype with many counts. The chain links TRBV18 to TRBJ2-3, with D possibly matching TRBD1 (6 bases). Trimming shortened V by 1 base and J by 3 bases, and 8 bases separated the two germline ends. The CDR3 consists of 14 residues. The germline gives CDR1 KGHSH, CDR2 LQKENI. The CDR3 DNA reads TGTGCCAGCTCACCACAGCAGGGGACAGATACGCAGTATTTT. It translates to CASSPQQGTDTQYF.

For the CDR3, the DNA is TGCGCCAGCAGCTTGTGGGGGGAGCGGGACAATGAGCAGTTCTTC. It is translated as CASSLWGERDNEQFF. The chain combines TRBV5-1 with TRBJ2-1, with D maybe TRBD2 (6 bases). With 1 base removed from V and 5 bases from J, the gap between germline ends came to 13 bases. CDR1 SGHRS and CDR2 YFSETQ come from the germline V gene. The CDR3 consists of 15 residues.

The chain links TRBV28 to TRBJ1-1; the D gene is possibly TRBD1 (5 bases). V shed 8 bases and J shed 3 bases, with 13 bases lying between them. The CDR3 has 13 amino acids. Germline assignment: CDR1 MDHEN and CDR2 SYDVKM. CDR3 in amino acids: CASATRDYTEAFF. In DNA form, the CDR3 reads TGTGCCAGCGCCACCAGGGACTACACTGAAGCTTTCTTT.

This clonotype came up a few times. The V call is TRBV18, the J call TRBJ2-7; D is undetermined. Germline V gene data show CDR1 as KGHSH and CDR2 as LQKENI. Between the trimmed V and J ends, which lost 2 bases and 0 bases, there was a span of 8 bases. CDR3 length: 14 amino acids. The CDR3 coding sequence is TGTGCCAGCTCACCAAACGACCGCTCCTACGAGCAGTACTTC. Translation: CASSPNDRSYEQYF.

The V gene is TRBV6-6, the J gene TRBJ2-1, with 8 bases fitting TRBD2. The CDR3 runs 14 residues. The junction had 6 bases not matched to a gene; V was cut back by 4 bases and J by 7 bases. Germline V gene sequence: CDR1 MNHNY, CDR2 SVGAGI (reference sequence). The CDR3 here is CASSFAGGPNEQFF. Written as DNA, the CDR3 is TGTGCCAGCAGTTTTGCGGGGGGACCTAATGAGCAGTTCTTC.